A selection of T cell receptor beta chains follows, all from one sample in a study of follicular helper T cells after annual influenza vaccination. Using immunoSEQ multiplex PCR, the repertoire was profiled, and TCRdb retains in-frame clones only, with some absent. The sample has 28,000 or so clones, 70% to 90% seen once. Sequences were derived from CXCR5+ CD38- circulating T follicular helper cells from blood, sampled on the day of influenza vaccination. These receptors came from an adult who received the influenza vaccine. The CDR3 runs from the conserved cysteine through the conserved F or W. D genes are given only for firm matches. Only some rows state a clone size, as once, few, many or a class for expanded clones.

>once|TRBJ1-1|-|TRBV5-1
TGCGCCAGCAGCTTGGCCGAAGGAGCTGAAGCTTTCTTT
CASSLAEGAEAFF
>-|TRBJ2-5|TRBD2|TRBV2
TGTGCCAGCAGTCCTACTAGCGGGGGAGAGACCCAGTACTTC
CASSPTSGGETQYF
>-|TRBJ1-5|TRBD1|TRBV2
TGTGCCAGCAGCGCCCGGGACAGAGGGAATCAGCCCCAGCATTTT
CASSARDRGNQPQHF
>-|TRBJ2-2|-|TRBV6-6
TGTGCCAGCAGTTACTCCGAGAGCACCGGGGAGCTGTTTTTT
CASSYSESTGELFF
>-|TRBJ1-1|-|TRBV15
TGTGCCACCAGCAAGGGGGAAAGGACTGAAGCTTTCTTT
CATSKGERTEAFF
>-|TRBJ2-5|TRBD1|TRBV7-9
TGTGCCAGCAGCTTCGGGACAGGCCAAGAGACCCAGTACTTC
CASSFGTGQETQYF
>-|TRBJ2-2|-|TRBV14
TGTGCCAGCAGCCAACTTGGGGAGCTGTTTTTT
CASSQLGELFF
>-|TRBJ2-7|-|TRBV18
TGTGCCAGCTCACCAACGGCAGGTCCCAGGGAGCAGTACTTC
CASSPTAGPREQYF
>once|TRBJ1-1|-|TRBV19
TGTGCCAGTACCTCGACGGGCGGGGGGCAGGCCACTGAAGCTTTCTTT
CASTSTGGGQATEAFF
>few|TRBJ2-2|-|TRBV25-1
TGTGCCAGCAGTGAATGGAAGAGAGGGCAGACCGGGGAGCTGTTTTTT
CASSEWKRGQTGELFF
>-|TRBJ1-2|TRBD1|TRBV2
TGTGCCAGCGGGACAGGGGGAAACTATGGCTACACCTTC
CASGTGGNYGYTF
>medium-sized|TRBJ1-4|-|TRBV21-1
TGTGCCAGCAGCAGAACAGTAGTTGAAAAACTGTTTTTT
CASSRTVVEKLFF
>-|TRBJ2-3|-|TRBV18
TGTGCCAGCTCACCAGGGGCCGCAGATACGCAGTATTTT
CASSPGAADTQYF
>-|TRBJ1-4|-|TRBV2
TGTGCCAGCACCAAACAGTCTACTAATGAAAAACTGTTTTTT
CASTKQSTNEKLFF
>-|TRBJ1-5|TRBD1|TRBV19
TGTGCCAGTAGTTACGACAGGGACCAGCCCCAGCATTTT
CASSYDRDQPQHF
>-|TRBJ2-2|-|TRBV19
TGTGCCAGTATATCTCGCGGGATCACCGGGGAGCTGTTTTTT
CASISRGITGELFF
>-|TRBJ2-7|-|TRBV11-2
TGTGCCAGCAGTGCTCGGGGGGCGATCGTATACGAGCAGTACTTC
CASSARGAIVYEQYF
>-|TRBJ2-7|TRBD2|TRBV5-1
TGCGCCAGCAGTCTAGCGGGAGGGCGGGGCGAGCAGTACTTC
CASSLAGGRGEQYF
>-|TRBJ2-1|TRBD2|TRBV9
TGTGCCAGCAGTTTATGGGCTAGCGGTAGCAATGAGCAGTTCTTC
CASSLWASGSNEQFF